A single sample is the source of the 20 T cell receptor beta chains below, sequenced in a study of Graves' ophthalmopathy and Graves' hyperthyroidism. RNA transcripts provided the template for amplifying TCR beta CDR3 regions. First-round RT-PCR employed HTBI primers, with a second-round multiplex PCR after it. One entry per CDR3 protein results from TCRdb running MiXCR on the multiplex PCR reads. This sample has more than 1,000,000 distinct CDR3 sequences, with roughly two fifths found just once. Material: peripheral blood or thyroid tissue (not recorded which). The origin of the receptors is an adult man with Graves' hyperthyroidism.

This clonotype has ten or more counts. The chain joins TRBV2 to TRBJ1-4; no firm D call. From germline, CDR1 is SNHLY and CDR2 FYNNEI. V was trimmed by 2 bases and J by 11 bases, leaving 0 bases between them. The CDR3 has 9 amino acids. Here the CDR3 reads CASSEKLFF. CDR3 DNA sequence: TGTGCCAGCAGTGAAAAACTGTTTTTT.

This chain uses TRBV10-2 with TRBJ1-1, with D tentatively TRBD1 (5 bases). This CDR3 has 15 amino acids. Trimming left V 0 bases short and J 6 bases short, with 14 bases between. CDR1 WSHSY and CDR2 SAAADI come from the germline V gene. CDR3 nucleotides: TGCGCCAGCAGTGAGTCACGGGCAGGGCCCGCTGAAGCTTTCTTT. This codes for CASSESRAGPAEAFF.

The rearrangement joins TRBV14 to TRBJ2-2, with 7 positions matching TRBD1. The CDR3 spans 13 residues. Per the germline V gene, CDR1 is SGHDN and CDR2 is FVKESK. J was trimmed by 7 bases and V by 2 bases; bases with no gene match: 1. The DNA of the CDR3 is TGTGCCAGCAGCCAACGACAGGGCGGGGAGCTGTTTTTT. It codes for CASSQRQGGELFF.

In this sample, this clonotype turned up many times. The rearrangement uses TRBV19 and TRBJ1-5; possibly TRBD1 for D (6 bases). Germline values: CDR1 LNHDA, CDR2 SQIVND (reference sequence). With 6 bases removed from V and 0 bases from J, the gap between germline ends came to 12 bases. This CDR3 has 15 amino acids. The CDR3 sequence: CASRGDKTSNQPQHF. The CDR3 nucleotides read TGTGCCAGTAGGGGGGACAAGACTAGCAATCAGCCCCAGCATTTT.

This clonotype appeared a few times. The chain joins TRBV7-8 to TRBJ2-5; 10 nucleotides match TRBD2. The CDR3 contains 18 residues. The V segment lost 5 bases and the J segment 5 bases; nucleotides outside the gene matches: 17. CDR1 is SGHVS and CDR2 is FQNEAQ in the germline V gene. The CDR3 DNA reads as TGTGCCAGCAGCCCCCTCCCGCTGTCTAGCGGGGGTAGGGAGACCCAGTACTTC. It specifies CASSPLPLSSGGRETQYF. Full variable domain (outside the CDR3, taken from reference TRBV7-8 and TRBJ2-5): GAGVSQSPRYKVAKRGQDVALRCDPISGHVSLFWYQQALGQGPEFLTYFQNEAQLDKSGLPSDRFFAERPEGSVSTLKIQRTQQEDSAVYLCASSPLPLSSGGRETQYFGPGTRLLVL.

This clonotype was counted at least ten times. The chain is built from TRBV20-1 and TRBJ1-6; D gene ambiguous. Per the germline V gene, CDR1 is DFQATT and CDR2 is SNEGSKA (reference sequence). Trimming shortened V by 3 bases and J by 3 bases, and 12 bases separated the two germline ends. This CDR3 is 15 amino acids long. CDR3 DNA: TGCAGTGCTAGTTTTGGGCCGAGCTATAATTCACCCCTCCACTTT. Protein: CSASFGPSYNSPLHF.

This clonotype was counted once. The rearrangement uses TRBV5-6 and TRBJ1-2; TRBD1 agrees at 8 bases. The CDR3 is made up of 14 amino acids. J was trimmed by 3 bases and V by 6 bases; bases with no gene match: 7. Germline lookup yields CDR1 SGHDT and CDR2 YYEEEE. The CDR3 DNA follows: TGTGCCAGCACGGGGTCGGACAGGGACTATGGCTACACCTTC. It translates to CASTGSDRDYGYTF.

The sample holds many counts of this clonotype. The V call is TRBV14, the J call TRBJ1-1; D possibly corresponds to TRBD1 (6 bases). The CDR3 extends over 15 amino acids. Per germline, CDR1 SGHDN and CDR2 FVKESK. The V end was cut by 5 bases, the J end by 5 bases, with 18 bases between. This CDR3 reads CASSGSRGKTTEAFF. CDR3 bases: TGTGCCAGCAGCGGGTCCAGGGGAAAGACGACTGAAGCTTTCTTT. The variable domain in full, completed from reference TRBV14 and TRBJ1-1, reads EAGVTQFPSHSVIEKGQTVTLRCDPISGHDNLYWYRRVMGKEIKFLLHFVKESKQDESGMPNNRFLAERTGGTYSTLKVQPAELEDSGVYFCASSGSRGKTTEAFFGQGTRLTVV.

The chain employs TRBV20-1 and TRBJ2-7; 9 nucleotides agree with TRBD1. The CDR3 sequence is 16 residues long. CDR1 and CDR2 from the germline V gene are DFQATT and SNEGSKA (reference sequence). The DNA of the CDR3 is TGCAGCGTTGATCTTTCCGGGACAGGGCGATCCTACGAGCAGTACTTC. This gives the protein CSVDLSGTGRSYEQYF.

This clonotype was recorded many times. The rearrangement uses TRBV19 and TRBJ1-2, with 8 bases lining up with TRBD1. Germline CDR1 and CDR2: LNHDA and SQIVND (reference sequence). The ends lost 5 bases at V and 2 bases at J; junction bases unmatched: 16. The CDR3 has 18 amino acids. The CDR3 DNA is TGTGCCAGTAGTCGGTCGGTCGGGGCCCCAGGGGGCAACTATGGCTACACCTTC. This gives the protein CASSRSVGAPGGNYGYTF.

This chain uses TRBV20-1 with TRBJ2-2, with 9 bases matching TRBD1. The CDR3 spans 19 residues. The ends lost 1 base at V and 5 bases at J; junction bases unmatched: 17. The germline V gene encodes CDR1 DFQATT and CDR2 SNEGSKA (reference sequence). CDR3 sequence (DNA): TGCAGTGCTAGAGGACGGGACAGGGAATTTGCTCGTGAGACCGGGGAGCTGTTTTTT. Translated: CSARGRDREFARETGELFF.

For this clonotype: An end of the junction does not agree with germline; a read error may underlie this. The chain is built from TRBV25-1 and TRBJ1-1; perhaps TRBD1 as D (5 bases). This CDR3 contains 15 residues. Germline CDR1 and CDR2: MGHDK and SYGVNS. In nucleotides, the CDR3 is TGCGCCAGCAGTGAGTCGGGGGTTATGAACACTGAAGCTTTCTTT. Its protein is CASSESGVMNTEAFF.

The genes are TRBV7-3 and TRBJ2-5; D gene uncertain. Germline V gene sequence: CDR1 SGHTA, CDR2 FQGTGA. The ends were cut back, 2 bases at V and 4 bases at J, with 11 bases in the middle. The CDR3 has 14 residues. CDR3 DNA: TGTGCCAGCAGCTTAGATTTATCTGTAGAGACCCAGTACTTC. Its translation: CASSLDLSVETQYF.

The chain uses TRBV7-8 and TRBJ2-7; TRBD1 matches at 9 bases. In germline, CDR1 is SGHVS, CDR2 FQNEAQ. The CDR3 consists of 14 residues. V shed 5 bases, J shed 5 bases, and the junction held 7 bases outside the gene matches. This CDR3 reads CASSVPGQGDEQYF. The DNA of the CDR3 is TGTGCCAGCAGCGTCCCGGGACAGGGTGACGAGCAGTACTTC.

The CDR3 reads CASSLDVGSGELFF. For the CDR3, the DNA is TGTGCCAGCAGCTTAGATGTGGGTTCCGGGGAGCTGTTTTTT. V and J are TRBV7-8 and TRBJ2-2; D unresolved. CDR3 length: 14 residues. The germline V gene has CDR1 SGHVS and CDR2 FQNEAQ. The V gene lost 1 base and the J gene lost 6 bases, with 9 bases spanning the gap.

To note about this clonotype: At one end, the junction sequence differs from germline, possibly due to a read error. The chain has TRBV7-8 and TRBJ2-5; no clear D gene. In germline, CDR1 is SGHVS, CDR2 FQNEAQ. CDR3 length equals 11 residues. The CDR3 spells CANSLVETQYF. The CDR3 nucleotides read TGCGCCAACAGCTTAGTGGAGACCCAGTACTTC.

This clonotype was seen repeatedly, ten times or more. A much more abundant neighbour one base away suggests this may be a read error. The chain uses TRBV20-1 and TRBJ2-7; perhaps TRBD1 as D (5 bases). The CDR3 covers 14 residues. Per germline, CDR1 DFQATT and CDR2 SNEGSKA (reference sequence). Trimming stripped 6 bases from V and 4 bases from J, with 19 bases between. This chain's CDR3 is CSAYTRTRQYEQYF. The CDR3 DNA sequence: TGCAGTGCGTACACTCGGACAAGGCAATACGAGCAGTACTTC.

The chain employs TRBV4-1 and TRBJ2-7, with 13 bases identical to TRBD2. Trimming at V came to 0 bases and at J to 2 bases, leaving 4 bases not matched to a gene. The CDR3 runs 17 residues. Germline lookup yields CDR1 MGHRA and CDR2 YSYEKL. The CDR3 sequence: CASSQDSGTSGTYEQYF. For the CDR3, the DNA is TGCGCCAGCAGCCAAGATTCGGGGACTAGCGGGACCTACGAGCAGTACTTC.

The chain joins TRBV11-2 to TRBJ1-2; D ambiguous. Germline lookup yields CDR1 SGHAT and CDR2 FQNNGV. This CDR3 comprises 14 residues. Trimming left V 5 bases short and J 2 bases short, with 12 bases between. The CDR3 sequence is CASSPRPGNYGYTF. The CDR3 DNA follows: TGTGCCAGCAGCCCGCGACCGGGAAACTATGGCTACACCTTC.

V usage is TRBV12-3 or TRBV12-4 and J usage is TRBJ1-2; no firm D call. V was trimmed by 3 bases and J by 2 bases, leaving 10 bases between them. This CDR3 comprises 14 residues. Written as DNA, the CDR3 is TGTGCCAGCAGTTTTCTGGCGGGGAACTATGGCTACACCTTC. This translates into CASSFLAGNYGYTF.